This TCR beta chain was identified in a study of OX40 agonist ivuxolimab in advanced cancers. Study-level background: Three patients responded partially, comprising one with hepatocellular carcinoma and two with cutaneous melanoma.

Note on this clone: Its matching antigen is unknown.

The germline V and J ends were trimmed by 5 bases and 10 bases, with 17 bases remaining between them. The V gene's germline CDR1 is MDHEN and CDR2 SYDVKM. CDR3 length: 13 residues. The method was immunoSEQ multiplex PCR; TCRdb's version includes in-frame clones alone and lacks a portion of them. The data show around 70,000 clones, about four fifths seen once. Findings and caveats of the study: At 0.1 to 3.0 mg/kg and by week 6, CD4+ and CD8+ T cells in the blood had expanded clonally. On average, a greater number of expanded clones characterised CD8+ T cells relative to CD4+.

Here the sequenced sample was CD4+ or CD8+ T cells sorted from blood, taken in a trial of the OX40 agonist ivuxolimab. This sequence originates from an adult with an advanced solid tumor such as melanoma, head and neck, liver or kidney cancer. The chain is built from TRBV28 and TRBJ1-1; possible D gene TRBD1, 6 bases. For the CDR3, the DNA is TGTGCCAGCAGTATGGGACACCGGTATGGAGCTTTCTTT. Translating it yields CASSMGHRYGAFF.